The next 29 T cell receptor beta chains were all read from a single sample in a study of T cell repertoires in cytomegalovirus infection. The antigens these receptors bind are not known. In TCRdb, the reads were re-called with MiXCR into one record per CDR3 protein. Here the sample spans 900,000 to 950,000 distinct CDR3 sequences, about 33% being singletons. Sequencing was performed on cultured CD8+ T cells from PBMCs, taken from culture after CMV antigen stimulation. Receptors originate from a human donor in good health (CMV status not recorded). Some clones in this sample may be carry-over from other donors' samples.

A few counts support this clonotype. The gene calls are TRBV27 and TRBJ2-4; 8 positions match TRBD1. The CDR3 has 17 amino acids. Germline trimming cut 2 bases from V and 10 bases from J; bases unmatched to any gene: 16. Germline CDR1 is MNHEY and CDR2 is SMNVEV (reference sequence). CDR3 loop: CASSLTFRTGYQGIQYF. The CDR3 DNA reads as TGTGCCAGCAGTTTAACATTTAGGACAGGGTACCAAGGGATTCAGTACTTC.

The J gene is TRBJ2-5, the V gene TRBV5-4; TRBD1 matches 10 bases. Looked up from germline, CDR1 is SGHNT and CDR2 is YYREEE (reference sequence). Trimming at V came to 4 bases and at J to 2 bases, leaving 8 bases not matched to a gene. The CDR3 totals 16 residues. The CDR3 bases are TGTGCCAGCAGCCTTTCCCGGGACAGGGGACAAGAGACCCAGTACTTC. Amino acid sequence: CASSLSRDRGQETQYF. The full variable domain, completed using reference TRBV5-4 and TRBJ2-5, is ETGVTQSPTHLIKTRGQQVTLRCSSQSGHNTVSWYQQALGQGPQFIFQYYREEENGRGNFPPRFSGLQFPNYSSELNVNALELDDSALYLCASSLSRDRGQETQYFGPGTRLLVL.

Many counts were recorded for this clonotype. The chain combines TRBV7-9 with TRBJ1-4; no firm D call. V was pared by 5 bases and J by 6 bases, with 16 bases between. Germline CDR1 and CDR2: SEHNR and FQNEAQ (reference sequence). This CDR3 has 15 amino acids. CDR3 in amino acids: CASSPVEGLHEKLFF. The CDR3 DNA reads as TGTGCCAGCAGCCCCGTCGAGGGATTACATGAAAAACTGTTTTTT.

This sequence joins TRBV2 and TRBJ2-3; D possibly corresponds to TRBD2 (7 bases). Germline CDR1 and CDR2: SNHLY and FYNNEI. V lost 11 bases to trimming and J lost 4 bases, with 13 bases between them. This CDR3 has 12 residues. CDR3 nucleotide sequence: TGTGCCTGTACAGGGAGGGCAGATACGCAGTATTTT. Residues: CACTGRADTQYF. The full variable domain, its missing parts supplied by reference TRBV2 and TRBJ2-3, is EPEVTQTPSHQVTQMGQEVILRCVPISNHLYFYWYRQILGQKVEFLVSFYNNEISEKSEIFDDQFSVERPDGSNFTLKIRSTKLEDSAMYFCACTGRADTQYFGPGTRLTVL.

In DNA form, the CDR3 reads TGTGCCAGCAGCTCGCAGGGGTTTAGCCACAATGAGCAGTTCTTC. It codes for CASSSQGFSHNEQFF. This chain joins TRBV7-2 and TRBJ2-1, with D maybe TRBD1 (6 bases). The CDR3 runs 15 residues. V dropped 4 bases and J dropped 5 bases, with 15 bases sitting between them. The germline V gene has CDR1 SGHTA and CDR2 FQGNSA.

This clonotype was counted between two and nine times. The rearrangement uses TRBV28 and TRBJ1-2, with D possibly being TRBD1 (6 bases). Germline CDR1 is MDHEN and CDR2 is SYDVKM. V lost 4 bases and J lost 1, with 13 bases in between. The CDR3 has 15 amino acids. The CDR3 bases are TGTGCCAGCAGTTCTCGGAGGGGGAGTAACTATGGCTACACCTTC. Translated, it gives CASSSRRGSNYGYTF.

The gene calls are TRBV4-3 and TRBJ1-3; 7 bases agree with TRBD1. V lost 4 bases, J lost 4 bases, and 10 bases stayed unmatched. The germline CDR1 and CDR2 sequences are LGHNA and YSLEER. The CDR3 is 16 residues long. This chain's CDR3 is CASSPEGASRGNTIYF. The CDR3 DNA reads as TGCGCCAGCAGCCCTGAGGGGGCTTCGAGGGGAAACACCATATATTTT.

This clonotype has a handful of counts. This sequence joins TRBV4-1 and TRBJ1-3; weak D call: TRBD1 (6 bases). V was trimmed by 4 bases and J by 4 bases, leaving 17 bases between them. This CDR3 is 16 amino acids long. The germline V gene has CDR1 MGHRA and CDR2 YSYEKL. This chain's CDR3 is CASSRESGQRGNTIYF. As DNA, the CDR3 is TGCGCCAGCAGCCGAGAATCGGGACAAAGAGGAAACACCATATATTTT.

The chain combines TRBV5-6 with TRBJ1-1; tentative D call: TRBD1 (6 bases). The length of the CDR3 is 15 residues. The V and J ends lost 3 bases and 5 bases respectively, with 17 bases between them. Germline-derived CDR1 and CDR2 are SGHDT and YYEEEE. The CDR3 reads CASSSGGWGGTEAFF. The CDR3 nucleotides are TGTGCCAGCAGCTCGGGGGGCTGGGGAGGAACTGAAGCTTTCTTT.

This clonotype was seen more than once but under ten times. The chain couples TRBV19 to TRBJ2-7, with D maybe TRBD1 (6 bases). Germline CDR1 and CDR2: LNHDA and SQIVND (reference sequence). Trimming took 9 bases from V and 2 from J, leaving 14 bases between them. CDR3 length equals 13 residues. In DNA form, the CDR3 reads TGTGCCAGGGGGGAACAGGGACCCTACGAGCAGTACTTC. Encoded protein: CARGEQGPYEQYF. The whole variable domain, filled in from reference TRBV19 and TRBJ2-7, reads DGGITQSPKYLFRKEGQNVTLSCEQNLNHDAMYWYRQDPGQGLRLIYYSQIVNDFQKGDIAEGYSVSREKKESFPLTVTSAQKNPTAFYLCARGEQGPYEQYFGPGTRLTVT.

The genes are TRBV12-3 or TRBV12-4 and TRBJ1-1, with D perhaps TRBD1 (5 bases). The CDR3 length is 14 residues. V was shortened by 9 bases and J by 6 bases, with 20 bases between the two germline ends. CDR3 sequence: CASSAAGFFAEAFF. CDR3 nucleotides: TGTGCCAGTAGCGCCGCAGGGTTTTTCGCTGAAGCTTTCTTT.

This clonotype was detected only a few times. The V gene is TRBV6-5, the J gene TRBJ1-2, with D unclear. The CDR3 has 13 residues. With 0 bases removed from V and 4 bases from J, the gap between germline ends came to 6 bases. The germline gives CDR1 MNHEY, CDR2 SVGAGI. DNA for the CDR3: TGTGCCAGCAGTTACTCTTGGGTCTATGGCTACACCTTC. Its protein product is CASSYSWVYGYTF.

This clonotype was seen more than once but under ten times. J is TRBJ2-5 and V is TRBV7-6; D remains unclear. The length of the CDR3 is 17 residues. V gave up 2 bases and J gave up 3 bases, with 19 bases separating them. The V gene's germline CDR1 is SGHVS and CDR2 FNYEAQ. CDR3 nucleotide sequence: TGTGCCAGCAGCTTACCCCGGTACGAGCCCATCGAAGAGACCCAGTACTTC. Encoded protein: CASSLPRYEPIEETQYF.

The rearrangement uses TRBV6-5 and TRBJ2-7; D ambiguous. The CDR3 covers 9 residues. Germline CDR1 is MNHEY and CDR2 is SVGAGI. Deletions cut 11 bases from V and 7 bases from J, with 9 bases between. CDR3 DNA sequence: TGTGCCGCCCAGAGAGAGCAGTACGTC. It encodes CAAQREQYV.

This clonotype was detected a few times. V gene TRBV4-1 combines with J gene TRBJ2-3; unclear D gene. The germline CDR1 and CDR2 sequences are MGHRA and YSYEKL. V dropped 4 bases and J dropped 0 bases, with 11 bases sitting between them. This CDR3 region has 15 residues. DNA of the CDR3: TGCGCCAGCAGCCCCGCGTACTCTAGCACAGATACGCAGTATTTT. This translates into CASSPAYSSTDTQYF.

About this clonotype: The junction differs from germline at one of its ends, possibly a read error. The gene calls are TRBV4-1 and TRBJ2-2; 9 bases are shared with TRBD1. Germline values: CDR1 MGHRA, CDR2 YSYEKL. This CDR3 is built from 15 residues. The CDR3 coding sequence is TGTGCCAGCAGCTACAAGACAGGGGGAACCGGGGAGCTGTTTTTT. Encoded protein: CASSYKTGGTGELFF.

The sample holds many counts of this clonotype. V gene TRBV6-1 combines with J gene TRBJ1-4; 7 nucleotides agree with TRBD1. Germline V gene data show CDR1 as MNHNS and CDR2 as SASEGT. The CDR3 spans 15 residues. Germline trimming cut 8 bases from V and 6 bases from J; bases unmatched to any gene: 12. The CDR3 here is CASHPRTGTHEKLFF. As DNA, the CDR3 is TGTGCCAGCCATCCTCGGACAGGAACCCATGAAAAACTGTTTTTT.

V and J are TRBV6-1 and TRBJ2-6; D is possibly TRBD1 or TRBD2 (6 bases each). Trimming pared 5 bases from V and 0 bases from J, leaving 14 bases between. This CDR3 comprises 17 residues. Germline V gene sequence: CDR1 MNHNS, CDR2 SASEGT. The CDR3 region has the DNA TGTGCCAGCAGTCCTAGGGGGGTCAGCTCTGGGGCCAACGTCCTGACTTTC. Translated: CASSPRGVSSGANVLTF.

This clonotype appeared a single time. This sequence joins TRBV15 and TRBJ1-3; the match to TRBD1 covers 7 bases. CDR1 and CDR2 from the germline V gene are LNHNV and YYDKDF (reference sequence). V was clipped by 8 bases and J by 1 base; unmatched bases: 14. CDR3 length equals 17 residues. The CDR3 coding sequence is TGTGCCACCGTTTTAAGGGACAGCGAAGGGTCTGGAAACACCATATATTTT. Protein product: CATVLRDSEGSGNTIYF.

In this sample, this clonotype turned up a few times. The rearrangement joins TRBV7-9 to TRBJ2-2, with TRBD2 matching 9 bases. In germline, CDR1 is SEHNR, CDR2 FQNEAQ (reference sequence). CDR3 length: 17 amino acids. The J segment lost 5 bases and the V segment lost 4 bases, leaving 11 bases of the junction unmatched. CDR3 sequence reads: CASSSKVAGERTGELFF. In DNA, the CDR3 is TGTGCCAGCAGCTCGAAAGTAGCGGGAGAGAGGACCGGGGAGCTGTTTTTT.

This rearrangement joins TRBV6-6 to TRBJ2-5, with D unresolved. The CDR3 is 15 residues long. V gave up 11 bases and J gave up 0 bases, with 19 bases separating them. Germline V gene lookup returns CDR1 MNHNY and CDR2 SVGAGI (reference sequence). CDR3 protein: CACWPDEFYQETQYF. In nucleotides, the CDR3 is TGTGCCTGCTGGCCCGACGAGTTCTACCAAGAGACCCAGTACTTC.

Notes on this clonotype: One end of the junction fails to match germline, which may point to a read error. The chain has TRBV14 and TRBJ2-1; TRBD2 matches 9 bases. The germline CDR1 and CDR2 sequences are SGHDN and FVKESK. This CDR3 has 16 amino acids. Written as DNA, the CDR3 is TGTGTCAGCAGCACACCGGGACTAGCCCACTACAATGAGCAGTTCTTC. Protein sequence: CVSSTPGLAHYNEQFF.

This chain links TRBV29-1 with TRBJ2-7, with TRBD1 matching 7 bases. Germline V gives CDR1 SQVTM, CDR2 ANQGSEA. Germline trimming cut 1 base from V and 3 bases from J; bases unmatched to any gene: 15. The CDR3 consists of 17 residues. Written as DNA, the CDR3 is TGCAGCGTTGAAGTTCTATCGGTAGTGGGACAGCGCTACGAGCAGTACTTC. As protein: CSVEVLSVVGQRYEQYF.

This clonotype was seen ten or more times. CDR3 sequence: CASSKLAGASGTQYF. In DNA, the CDR3 is TGTGCCAGCAGCAAACTAGCGGGGGCCAGCGGTACGCAGTATTTT. This chain uses TRBV7-9 with TRBJ2-3; 11 nucleotides align to TRBD2. J gave up 8 bases and V 5 bases, and 9 bases lay outside the gene matches. This CDR3 is 15 amino acids long. CDR1 is SEHNR, CDR2 FQNEAQ, per germline (reference sequence).

This sequence joins TRBV10-3 and TRBJ1-2; possible D gene TRBD1, 6 bases. Germline V gene sequence: CDR1 ENHRY, CDR2 SYGVKD. The CDR3 sequence is 15 residues long. V was shortened by 2 bases and J by 9 bases, with 19 bases between the two germline ends. The CDR3, as DNA: TGTGCCATCAGTGAGGCCCGGACAGAACCTCAGAGCTACACCTTC. Translating it yields CAISEARTEPQSYTF.

This clonotype was seen a few times. The chain has TRBV5-1 and TRBJ2-3; no clear D gene. This CDR3 contains 15 residues. Trimming pared 0 bases from V and 1 base from J, leaving 9 bases between. Germline V gene sequence: CDR1 SGHRS, CDR2 YFSETQ. Written as DNA, the CDR3 is TGCGCCAGCAGCTTGGCCGTGCGCCGCACAGATACGCAGTATTTT. Its protein product is CASSLAVRRTDTQYF.

In its sample, this clonotype was seen many times. The V gene is TRBV7-2, the J gene TRBJ2-3; the D is unclear. The V end lost 3 bases, the J end lost 2 bases, and 9 bases lay between the germline ends. The CDR3 length is 14 residues. CDR1 and CDR2 (germline): SGHTA, FQGNSA. The CDR3 loop is CASSFGTNTDTQYF. CDR3 nucleotides: TGTGCCAGCAGCTTTGGAACTAACACAGATACGCAGTATTTT. Full variable domain (remainder filled in from reference TRBV7-2 and TRBJ2-3): GAGVSQSPSNKVTEKGKDVELRCDPISGHTALYWYRQSLGQGLEFLIYFQGNSAPDKSGLPSDRFSAERTGGSVSTLTIQRTQQEDSAVYLCASSFGTNTDTQYFGPGTRLTVL.

Concerning this clonotype: A much larger clonotype is one base distant, so this may be a read error. The chain uses TRBV7-6 and TRBJ2-1; 8 nucleotides align to TRBD2. Germline V lookup: CDR1 SGHVS, CDR2 FNYEAQ. The CDR3 spans 15 residues. With V trimmed by 7 bases and J by 5 bases, 10 bases remained unmatched. The CDR3 sequence is CASIPPGLVDNEQFF. In nucleotides, the CDR3 is TGTGCCAGCATCCCACCGGGACTAGTGGACAATGAGCAGTTCTTC. Based on the CDR3 plus reference TRBV7-6 and TRBJ2-1, the full variable domain is GAGVSQSPRYKVTKRGQDVALRCDPISGHVSLYWYRQALGQGPEFLTYFNYEAQQDKSGLPNDRFSAERPEGSISTLTIQRTEQRDSAMYRCASIPPGLVDNEQFFGPGTRLTVL.

This clonotype was observed a few times. The J gene is TRBJ2-3, the V gene TRBV29-1; TRBD2 aligns across 11 bases. The V segment lost 3 bases and the J segment 2 bases; nucleotides outside the gene matches: 1. The CDR3 is made up of 14 amino acids. Germline V gene lookup returns CDR1 SQVTM and CDR2 ANQGSEA. The CDR3 here is CSVEGLAATDTQYF. The CDR3 DNA sequence: TGCAGCGTTGAGGGACTAGCGGCCACAGATACGCAGTATTTT.